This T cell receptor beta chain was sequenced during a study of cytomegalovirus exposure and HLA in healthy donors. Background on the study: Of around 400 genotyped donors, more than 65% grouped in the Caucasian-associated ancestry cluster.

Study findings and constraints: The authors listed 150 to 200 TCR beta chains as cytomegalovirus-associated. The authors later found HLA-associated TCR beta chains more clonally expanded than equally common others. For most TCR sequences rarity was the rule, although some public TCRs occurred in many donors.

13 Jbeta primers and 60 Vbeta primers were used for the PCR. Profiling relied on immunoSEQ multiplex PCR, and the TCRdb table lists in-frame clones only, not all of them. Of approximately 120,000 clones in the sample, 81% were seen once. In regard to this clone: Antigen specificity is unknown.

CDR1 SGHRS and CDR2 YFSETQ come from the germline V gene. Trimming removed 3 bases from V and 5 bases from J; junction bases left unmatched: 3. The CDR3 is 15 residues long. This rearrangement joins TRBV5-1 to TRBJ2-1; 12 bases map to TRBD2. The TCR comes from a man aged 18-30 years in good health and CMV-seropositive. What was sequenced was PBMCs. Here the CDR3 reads CASSSTSGRNNEQFF. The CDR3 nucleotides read TGCGCCAGCAGCTCCACTAGCGGGAGGAACAATGAGCAGTTCTTC.